The TCR beta chain under discussion was sequenced for a study of shared clonotypes between healthy human individuals (dated by TCRdb to 2018 to 2021). For context, the study as a whole: A couple of women and a few men aged 18 to 49 years were included in the cohort. To estimate repertoire size and how much clonotypes are shared between individuals, the study performed deep sequencing of blood TCR repertoires from a handful of healthy adults. Leukapheresis yielded between about 0.9 and 9 billion PBMCs per donor. To increase sequencing depth and limit assay-specific biases, TCR repertoire library preparation and sequencing were carried out by different laboratories using diverse techniques. Study-level results and caveats: Sampling was limited to blood, and TCR repertoires in tissue likely differ from TCR repertoires in blood. Pairwise subsampling indicated that sequencing depth was expected to affect the degree of clonotype sharing among donors. Because the study included a small number of donors, the genetic and exposure-history diversity represented was limited.

This clone was counted a few times. The antigen this receptor binds is unknown. There are no base qualities to consult, and no much larger clone falls within one base. The donors were healthy, HIV-negative adults who had no recently reported acute infections or vaccinations. All donors were Caucasian adults living in Nashville, Tennessee, USA. For unsorted samples, tens of millions of PBMCs were counted and genomic DNA was extracted with the QIAamp DNA Blood Mini kit. Blood was collected by leukapheresis, and PBMCs were isolated by Ficoll-Histopaque density gradient centrifugation and then cryopreserved in liquid nitrogen vapor phase. Using the deep immunoSEQ assay, TCR CDR3 regions were amplified from genomic DNA by multiplex PCR. Genomic DNA extracted from each cell subset was distributed evenly over all wells of several immunoSEQ 96-well plates, and each plate served as one replicate. For unsorted PBMC, around 310 ng of genomic DNA, equivalent to 30,000 to 35,000 T cell genomes, went into each replicate PCR. Ten immunoSEQ deep assay plates were used to sequence the unsorted PBMC genomic DNA. Purified libraries were measured with a Qubit 3.0 fluorometer, size-checked on a Bioanalyzer 2100, and measured again with the KAPA Library Quantification kit. A separate single-read 150-cycle Illumina NextSeq 550 flow cell was used to sequence each immunoSEQ 96-well plate. The original pipeline was this. Because only junctional sequences without quality scores were contained in the immunoSEQ output, filtering matching that applied to full-length reads could not be performed. To assign V/J genes and CDR3, sequences were annotated against IMGT germline references using PyIR, a Python wrapper for IgBLAST v1.9. Any read was removed if the V/J assignment was weak (E-value above 1e-6), the CDR3 was missing, or the read contained stop codons, out-of-frame junctions, or ambiguous translated residues. A V3J clonotype was defined by an identical inferred V gene, J gene, and CDR3 amino acid sequence. The percentage overlap between two repertoires was calculated by dividing the number of shared unique clonotypes by the size of the smaller repertoire. Richness of each repertoire was evaluated using RTK rarefaction, the Chao1 estimator, and Recon v2.1 estimates of unobserved clonotypes. Held by TCRdb, this immuneACCESS table contains in-frame sequences only and omits some clones. Under half of the omission traces to an unresolved V gene where checked; the cause of the rest is unknown. The V and J calls and clone size come from that table; D and trimming were worked out from the DNA. The sample contains 550,000 to 600,000 clones, just over 75% of them found a single time. The ten largest make up more than 10% of the sample.

The clonotype originates from a woman between 40 and 50 years old in good health. Some clones in this sample may be carry-over from other donors' samples. The sequencing sample was made of PBMCs.

CDR3 protein: CASSEVGRSSYEQYF. The DNA reads as follows: TGTGCCAGCAGTGAAGTCGGCAGGAGCTCCTACGAGCAGTACTTC. The rearrangement combines TRBV6-1 with TRBJ2-7, with the D gene not confidently named. Its CDR3 holds 15 amino acids, cysteine through phenylalanine. Just CDR3 DNA is preserved here, 45 bases in frame from base 1. From the germline V gene, CDR1 is MNHNS and CDR2 is SASEGT. The germline ends are 10 bases apart after V is trimmed by 1 base and J by 0 bases.